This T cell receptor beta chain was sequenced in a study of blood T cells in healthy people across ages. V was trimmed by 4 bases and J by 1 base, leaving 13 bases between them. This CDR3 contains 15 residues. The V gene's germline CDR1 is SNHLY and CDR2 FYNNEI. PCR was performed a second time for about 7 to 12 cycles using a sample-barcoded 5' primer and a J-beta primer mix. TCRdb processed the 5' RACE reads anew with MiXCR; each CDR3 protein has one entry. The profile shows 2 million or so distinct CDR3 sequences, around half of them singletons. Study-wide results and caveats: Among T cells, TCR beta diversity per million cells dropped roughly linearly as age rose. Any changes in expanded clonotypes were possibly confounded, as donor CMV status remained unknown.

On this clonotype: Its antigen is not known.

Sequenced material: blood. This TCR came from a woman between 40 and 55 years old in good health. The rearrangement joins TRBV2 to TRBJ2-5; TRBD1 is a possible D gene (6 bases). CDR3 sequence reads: CASSGQATPQETQYF. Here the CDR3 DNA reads TGTGCCAGCAGTGGACAGGCGACCCCCCAAGAGACCCAGTACTTC.